This record looks at one T cell receptor (beta chain) sequence and its context. The antigen remains unidentified. A read error is possible here, since a much larger clone lies one base away. These data are taken from a study of CD8+CD57+ T cells in acquired aplastic anemia. General study findings and limits: The study found no significant CD8+ Simpson's diversity difference between patients and controls.

CDR3 and TCR beta VDJ profiling relied on genomic DNA as the template. TCRdb processed the reads anew with MiXCR; each CDR3 protein has one entry. The table lists about 470,000 distinct CDR3 sequences, 25% to 40% of them singletons. The authors sequenced patients whose flow cytometry had shown CD8+CD57+ cell expansion. Germline V gene data show CDR1 as SGHTA and CDR2 as FQGNSA. Trimming pared 2 bases from V and 10 bases from J, leaving 8 bases between. The CDR3 spans 11 residues. The sequence came from a human donor with aplastic anemia. The sample was sorted CD4+, CD8+, or CD8+CD57+ T cells (not recorded which) from PBMCs. The chain combines TRBV7-2 with TRBJ2-5; D unclear. This CDR3 is CASSLSGFQYF. The CDR3 DNA reads TGTGCCAGCAGCTTATCCGGGTTCCAGTACTTC.